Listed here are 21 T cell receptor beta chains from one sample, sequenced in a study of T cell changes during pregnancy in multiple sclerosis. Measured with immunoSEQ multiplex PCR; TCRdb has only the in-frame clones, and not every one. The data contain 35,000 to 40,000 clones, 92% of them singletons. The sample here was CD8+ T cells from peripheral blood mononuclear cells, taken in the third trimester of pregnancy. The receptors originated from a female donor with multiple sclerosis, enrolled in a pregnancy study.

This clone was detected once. The CDR3 is CASSPRDYQETQYF. DNA of the CDR3: TGTGCCAGCAGCCCCCGGGACTATCAGGAGACCCAGTACTTC. The chain couples TRBV11-3 to TRBJ2-5, with 7 bases aligning to TRBD2. CDR1 and CDR2 from the germline V gene are SGHNT and YENEEA. J gave up 5 bases and V 5 bases, and 8 bases lay outside the gene matches. The CDR3 length is 14 residues.

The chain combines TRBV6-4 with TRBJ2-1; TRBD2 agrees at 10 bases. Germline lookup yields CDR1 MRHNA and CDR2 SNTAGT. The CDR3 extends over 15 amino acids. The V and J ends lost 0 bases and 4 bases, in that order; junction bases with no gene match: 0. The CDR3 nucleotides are TGTGCCAGCAGTGACTCAGCGGGAGGGTACAATGAGCAGTTCTTC. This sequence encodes CASSDSAGGYNEQFF.

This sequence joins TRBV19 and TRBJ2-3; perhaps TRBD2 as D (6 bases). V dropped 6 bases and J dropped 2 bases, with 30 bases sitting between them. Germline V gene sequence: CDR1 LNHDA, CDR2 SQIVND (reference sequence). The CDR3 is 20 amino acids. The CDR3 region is CASSTSSRLRDSLYTDTQYF. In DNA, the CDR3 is TGTGCCAGTAGCACGTCATCCCGCCTTCGGGACTCGCTTTACACAGATACGCAGTATTTT.

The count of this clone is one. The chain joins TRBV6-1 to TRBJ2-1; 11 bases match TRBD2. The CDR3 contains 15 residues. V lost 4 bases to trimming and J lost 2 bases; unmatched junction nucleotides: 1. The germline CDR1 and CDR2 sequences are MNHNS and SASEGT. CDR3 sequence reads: CASSVLAGAYNEQFF. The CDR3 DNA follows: TGTGCCAGCAGTGTACTAGCGGGGGCCTACAATGAGCAGTTCTTC.

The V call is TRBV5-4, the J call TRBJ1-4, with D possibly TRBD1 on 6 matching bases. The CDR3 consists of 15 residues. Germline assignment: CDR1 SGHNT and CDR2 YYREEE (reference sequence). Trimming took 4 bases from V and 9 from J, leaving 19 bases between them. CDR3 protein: CASSGAGPGDKKLFF. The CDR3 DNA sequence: TGTGCCAGCAGCGGCGCCGGGCCCGGGGACAAAAAACTGTTTTTT.

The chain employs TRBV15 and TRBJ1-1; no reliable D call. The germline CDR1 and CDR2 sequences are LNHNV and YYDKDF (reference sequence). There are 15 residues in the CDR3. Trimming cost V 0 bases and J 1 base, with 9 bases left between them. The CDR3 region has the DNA TGTGCCACCAGCAGAGAACGTGGCTGGAACACTGAAGCTTTCTTT. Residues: CATSRERGWNTEAFF.

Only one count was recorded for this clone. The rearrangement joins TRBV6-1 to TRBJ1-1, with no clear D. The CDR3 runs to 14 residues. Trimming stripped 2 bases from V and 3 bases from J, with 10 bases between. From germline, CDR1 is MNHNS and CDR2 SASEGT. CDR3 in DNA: TGTGCCAGCAGTGAAACAGCGGGGTACACTGAAGCTTTCTTT. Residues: CASSETAGYTEAFF.

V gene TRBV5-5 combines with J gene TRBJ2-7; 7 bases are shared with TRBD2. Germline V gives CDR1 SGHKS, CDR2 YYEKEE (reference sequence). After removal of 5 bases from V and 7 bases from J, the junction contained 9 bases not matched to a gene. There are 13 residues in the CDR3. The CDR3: CASRLAVGGEQYF. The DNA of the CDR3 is TGTGCCAGCAGGCTGGCTGTCGGGGGGGAGCAGTACTTC.

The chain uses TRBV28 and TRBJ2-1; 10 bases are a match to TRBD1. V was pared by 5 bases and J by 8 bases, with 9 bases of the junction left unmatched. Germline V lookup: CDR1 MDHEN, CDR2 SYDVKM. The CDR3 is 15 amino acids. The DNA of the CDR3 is TGTGCCAGCAGTAGTGGGACAGGGGTAGGGGATGAGCAGTTCTTC. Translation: CASSSGTGVGDEQFF.

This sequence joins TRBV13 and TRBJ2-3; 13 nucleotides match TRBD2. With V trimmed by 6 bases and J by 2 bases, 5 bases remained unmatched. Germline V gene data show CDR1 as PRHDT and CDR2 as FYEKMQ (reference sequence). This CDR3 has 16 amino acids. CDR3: CASSSGTSGITDTQYF. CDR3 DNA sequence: TGTGCCAGCAGTTCCGGGACTAGCGGGATCACAGATACGCAGTATTTT. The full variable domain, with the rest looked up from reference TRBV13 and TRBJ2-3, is AAGVIQSPRHLIKEKRETATLKCYPIPRHDTVYWYQQGPGQDPQFLISFYEKMQSDKGSIPDRFSAQQFSDYHSELNMSSLELGDSALYFCASSSGTSGITDTQYFGPGTRLTVL.

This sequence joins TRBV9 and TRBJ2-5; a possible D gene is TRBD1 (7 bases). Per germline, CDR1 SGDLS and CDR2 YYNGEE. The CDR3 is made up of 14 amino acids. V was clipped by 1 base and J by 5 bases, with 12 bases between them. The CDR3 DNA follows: TGTGCCAGCAGCGTAACAGGGGCGGGGGAGACCCAGTACTTC. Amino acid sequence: CASSVTGAGETQYF. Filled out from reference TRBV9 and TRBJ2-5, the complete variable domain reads DSGVTQTPKHLITATGQRVTLRCSPRSGDLSVYWYQQSLDQGLQFLIQYYNGEERAKGNILERFSAQQFPDLHSELNLSSLELGDSALYFCASSVTGAGETQYFGPGTRLLVL.

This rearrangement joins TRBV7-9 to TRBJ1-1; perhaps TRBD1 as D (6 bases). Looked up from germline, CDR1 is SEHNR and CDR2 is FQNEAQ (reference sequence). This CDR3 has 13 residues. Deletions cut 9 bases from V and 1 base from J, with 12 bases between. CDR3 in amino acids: CARRTQGNTEAFF. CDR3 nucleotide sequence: TGTGCCAGGAGAACACAGGGGAACACTGAAGCTTTCTTT.

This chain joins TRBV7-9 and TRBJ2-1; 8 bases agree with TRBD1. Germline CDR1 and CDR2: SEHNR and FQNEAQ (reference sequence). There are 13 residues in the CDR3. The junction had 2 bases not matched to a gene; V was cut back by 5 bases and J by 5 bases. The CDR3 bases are TGTGCCAGCAGCCTGACAGGGGACAATGAGCAGTTCTTC. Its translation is CASSLTGDNEQFF.

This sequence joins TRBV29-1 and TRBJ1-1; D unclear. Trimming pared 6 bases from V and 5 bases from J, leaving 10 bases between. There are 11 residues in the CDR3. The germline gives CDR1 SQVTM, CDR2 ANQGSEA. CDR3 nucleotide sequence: TGCAGCGTCGCCGAGGAAACTGAAGCTTTCTTT. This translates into CSVAEETEAFF.

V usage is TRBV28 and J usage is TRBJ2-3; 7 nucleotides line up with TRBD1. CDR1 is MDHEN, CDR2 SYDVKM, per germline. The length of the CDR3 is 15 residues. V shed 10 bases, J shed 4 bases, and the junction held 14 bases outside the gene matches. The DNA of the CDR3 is TGTGCCACCCAGGAGGCAGGGGGTCATGCAGATACGCAGTATTTT. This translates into CATQEAGGHADTQYF.

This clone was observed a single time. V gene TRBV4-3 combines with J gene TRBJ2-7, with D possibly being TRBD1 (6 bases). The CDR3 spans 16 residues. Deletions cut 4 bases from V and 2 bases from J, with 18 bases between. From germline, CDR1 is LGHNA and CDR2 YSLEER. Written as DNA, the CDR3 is TGCGCCAGCAGCCTCCAGCCTCAGGGGTCTCCCTACGAGCAGTACTTC. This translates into CASSLQPQGSPYEQYF.

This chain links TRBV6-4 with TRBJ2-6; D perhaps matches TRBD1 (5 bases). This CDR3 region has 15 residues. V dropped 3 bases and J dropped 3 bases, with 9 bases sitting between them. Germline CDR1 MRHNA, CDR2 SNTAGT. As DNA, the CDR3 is TGTGCCAGCAGTGAAAGGGGTGGTGGGGCCAACGTCCTGACTTTC. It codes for CASSERGGGANVLTF.

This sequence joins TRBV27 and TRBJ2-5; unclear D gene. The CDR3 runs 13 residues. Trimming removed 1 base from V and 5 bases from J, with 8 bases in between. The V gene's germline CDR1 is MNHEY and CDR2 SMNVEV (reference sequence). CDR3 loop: CASSLWAQETQYF. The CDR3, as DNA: TGTGCCAGCAGTTTATGGGCCCAGGAGACCCAGTACTTC.

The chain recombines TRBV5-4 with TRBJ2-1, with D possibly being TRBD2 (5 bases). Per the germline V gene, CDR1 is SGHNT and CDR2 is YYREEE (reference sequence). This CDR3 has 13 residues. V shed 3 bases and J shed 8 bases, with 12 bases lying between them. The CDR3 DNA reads TGTGCCAGCAGCTCATCCGGGATGGATGAGCAGTTCTTC. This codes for CASSSSGMDEQFF.

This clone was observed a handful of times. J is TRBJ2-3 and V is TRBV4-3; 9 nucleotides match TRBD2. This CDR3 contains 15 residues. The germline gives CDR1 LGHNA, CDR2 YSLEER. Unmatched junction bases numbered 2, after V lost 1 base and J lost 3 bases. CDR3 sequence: CASSQGGLATDTQYF. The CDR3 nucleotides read TGCGCCAGCAGCCAAGGGGGACTAGCAACAGATACGCAGTATTTT.

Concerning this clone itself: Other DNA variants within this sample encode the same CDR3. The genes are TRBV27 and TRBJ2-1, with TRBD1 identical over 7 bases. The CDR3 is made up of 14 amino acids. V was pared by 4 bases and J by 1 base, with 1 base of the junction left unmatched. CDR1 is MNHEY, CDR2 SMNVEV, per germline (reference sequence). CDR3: CASSSGGSYNEQFF. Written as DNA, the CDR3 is TGTGCCAGCAGTTCAGGGGGTTCCTACAATGAGCAGTTCTTC.